The T cell receptor beta chain under discussion was sequenced for a study of cytomegalovirus exposure and HLA in healthy donors. General observations from the study: Researchers reported in a later analysis that a missense DCLRE1C variant was tied to TCR beta V- and J-gene trimming. Several of the most significant clusters appeared linked to common viral pathogens, based on a later analysis. Donors were assumed by presence/absence analyses to have roughly uniform sequencing depth. Previously analyzed data showed that most TCR beta V segments were productive at a frequency of about 87% or about 30%.

PCR involved 60 Vbeta and 13 Jbeta primers. The protocol was immunoSEQ multiplex PCR, while the TCRdb copy is restricted to in-frame clones and leaves out a portion. The table lists roughly 100,000 clones, approximately 60% of them singletons. In the case of this clone: Its antigen is currently unknown.

Germline V gene sequence: CDR1 MNHEY, CDR2 SMNVEV (reference sequence). The CDR3 totals 14 residues. Trimming cost V 7 bases and J 9 bases; bases outside gene matches: 12. J is TRBJ2-5 and V is TRBV27; 9 bases align to TRBD1. Sequencing was carried out using PBMCs. The TCR was taken from a boy younger than 18 in good health and CMV-seropositive. CDR3 sequence: CASKPGQGLMAQYF. The CDR3 DNA reads as TGTGCCAGCAAACCGGGACAGGGCCTTATGGCCCAGTACTTC.